This T cell receptor beta chain was sequenced for a study of T cell responses to AZD1222 COVID-19 vaccine. The study's findings and limits: Mostly white British, mostly female donors; authors suggested clonal diversity may be underestimated. Repertoires were sampled only after the peak T cell response.

Trimming left V 0 bases short and J 3 bases short, with 6 bases between. The CDR3 spans 14 residues. CDR1 SGHRS and CDR2 YFSETQ come from the germline V gene. About this clone: Its antigen is unidentified.

The data were produced by immunoSEQ multiplex PCR, yet TCRdb's version contains in-frame clones alone and is incomplete. In the table there are roughly 140,000 clones, 90% of which are singletons. The chain links TRBV5-1 to TRBJ2-2; D is perhaps TRBD1 (6 bases). This clonotype was sampled from an adult in good health. The sequenced sample was peripheral blood, obtained on day 0 of AZD1222 vaccination. CDR3 nucleotide sequence: TGCGCCAGCAGCTTGGCAGGGGACACCGGGGAGCTGTTTTTT. Translating it yields CASSLAGDTGELFF. Combining the CDR3 with reference TRBV5-1 and TRBJ2-2 gives the whole variable domain KAGVTQTPRYLIKTRGQQVTLSCSPISGHRSVSWYQQTPGQGLQFLFEYFSETQRNKGNFPGRFSGRQFSNSRSEMNVSTLELGDSALYLCASSLAGDTGELFFGEGSRLTVL.